One sample yielded the 13 T cell receptor beta chains listed below, sequenced in a study of blood T cell repertoires in COVID-19. Generated by immunoSEQ multiplex PCR, the TCRdb table keeps only in-frame clones and is missing some. The table includes some 180,000 clones, 81% detected once. Sequencing was carried out using peripheral blood. Receptor source: a woman aged 40 to 55 with COVID-19, enrolled during active disease.

The chain is built from TRBV27 and TRBJ1-2, with a weak D call TRBD1 (6 bases). The germline CDR1 and CDR2 sequences are MNHEY and SMNVEV (reference sequence). The V end was cut by 8 bases, the J end by 4 bases, with 14 bases between. CDR3 length: 13 residues. Written as DNA, the CDR3 is TGTGCCAGCTCGACAGGTGTCTCCTATGGCTACACCTTC. Amino acid sequence: CASSTGVSYGYTF.

This clone is a singleton in its sample. The V and J genes are TRBV27 and TRBJ1-4; TRBD1 agrees at 8 bases. The CDR3 extends over 15 amino acids. Trimming cost V 4 bases and J 8 bases; bases outside gene matches: 9. Per germline, CDR1 MNHEY and CDR2 SMNVEV (reference sequence). The CDR3 is CASSSLTGVREKLFF. The CDR3 region has the DNA TGTGCCAGCAGTTCTTTGACAGGGGTGCGAGAAAAACTGTTTTTT.

J is TRBJ2-2 and V is TRBV6-6; TRBD2 matches at 14 bases. With 6 bases clipped from V and 5 bases from J, the junction kept 5 bases outside the gene matches. CDR1 and CDR2 (germline): MNHNY, SVGAGI (reference sequence). This CDR3 has 16 amino acids. In DNA, the CDR3 is TGTGCCAGCAGCTACGGGACTAGCGGGAGTACCGGGGAGCTGTTTTTT. Protein: CASSYGTSGSTGELFF.

The chain carries TRBV27 and TRBJ2-2, with D possibly matching TRBD2 (6 bases). Germline V lookup: CDR1 MNHEY, CDR2 SMNVEV (reference sequence). V lost 6 bases to trimming and J lost 6 bases, with 14 bases between them. The CDR3 extends over 14 amino acids. The CDR3 protein is CASSHILASGELFF. CDR3 bases: TGTGCCAGCAGCCATATACTAGCTTCCGGGGAGCTGTTTTTT.

The CDR3 DNA sequence: TGCAGTGCTAGACAGGGGACTGAAGCTTTCTTT. Amino acids: CSARQGTEAFF. The chain has TRBV20-1 and TRBJ1-1; D may be TRBD1 (6 bases). Germline V gene lookup returns CDR1 DFQATT and CDR2 SNEGSKA (reference sequence). Trimming cost V 2 bases and J 5 bases, with 6 bases left between them. This CDR3 comprises 11 residues.

V gene TRBV7-9 combines with J gene TRBJ1-4; D remains unclear. Germline CDR1 SEHNR, CDR2 FQNEAQ (reference sequence). V lost 2 bases to trimming and J lost 2 bases, with 6 bases between them. The CDR3 is 14 amino acids. CDR3 region: CASSLRGTNEKLFF. The CDR3 DNA reads TGTGCCAGCAGCTTAAGAGGGACTAATGAAAAACTGTTTTTT.

CDR3 DNA: TGTGCCAGCAGCGACAGGACATCCTATGGCTACACCTTC. Protein: CASSDRTSYGYTF. V is TRBV6-2 or TRBV6-3 and J is TRBJ1-2, with TRBD1 as a possible D gene (6 bases). Germline V gene data show CDR1 as MNHEY and CDR2 as SVGEGT. V gave up 6 bases and J gave up 4 bases, with 12 bases separating them. The CDR3 loop spans 13 amino acids.

This clone was seen at least ten times. V and J are TRBV6-2 or TRBV6-3 and TRBJ2-5; TRBD2 aligns across 11 bases. The V gene's germline CDR1 is MNHEY and CDR2 SVGEGT. The length of the CDR3 is 15 residues. V lost 6 bases, J lost 5 bases, and 8 bases stayed unmatched. The DNA of the CDR3 is TGTGCCAGCAGCCACACTAGCGGGGGCCCGGAGACCCAGTACTTC. Translating gives CASSHTSGGPETQYF.

V and J are TRBV13 and TRBJ2-3; a weak D match, TRBD2 (7 bases). The germline gives CDR1 PRHDT, CDR2 FYEKMQ (reference sequence). The length of the CDR3 is 14 residues. Trimming cost V 7 bases and J 2 bases, with 13 bases left between them. The CDR3 spells CASTSGGSTDTQYF. CDR3 in DNA: TGTGCCAGCACCTCGGGGGGCTCCACAGATACGCAGTATTTT.

The chain is built from TRBV3-1 (or the pseudogene TRBV3-2) and TRBJ2-2; weak D call: TRBD2 (6 bases). Trimming pared 4 bases from V and 4 bases from J, leaving 16 bases between. CDR3 length equals 16 residues. Germline-derived CDR1 and CDR2 are LGHDT and YNNKEL (reference sequence). CDR3 sequence: CASSPATSSGTGELFF. CDR3 DNA sequence: TGTGCCAGCAGCCCAGCGACTAGTTCGGGCACCGGGGAGCTGTTTTTT.

The chain combines TRBV5-4 with TRBJ2-7; possible D gene TRBD2, 7 bases. This CDR3 contains 15 residues. Germline V gene lookup returns CDR1 SGHNT and CDR2 YYREEE (reference sequence). V dropped 0 bases and J dropped 3 bases, with 13 bases sitting between them. CDR3 in amino acids: CASSLGSGDNYEQYF. DNA for the CDR3: TGTGCCAGCAGCTTGGGGAGCGGGGACAACTACGAGCAGTACTTC.

J is TRBJ2-5 and V is TRBV5-4; a possible D gene is TRBD2 (6 bases). CDR3 length equals 14 residues. The V end was cut by 1 base, the J end by 2 bases, with 9 bases between. Germline lookup yields CDR1 SGHNT and CDR2 YYREEE (reference sequence). The CDR3 DNA follows: TGTGCCAGCAGCTTGACCGGGACTCAAGAGACCCAGTACTTC. Translation gives CASSLTGTQETQYF.

The chain links TRBV6-5 to TRBJ1-2; 7 nucleotides line up with TRBD1. The V gene end was trimmed by 0 bases and the J gene end by 7 bases; junction bases not matched to a gene: 8. Germline V gene sequence: CDR1 MNHEY, CDR2 SVGAGI. The CDR3 spans 15 residues. CDR3 region: CASSYSDRASSGYTF. CDR3 nucleotides: TGTGCCAGCAGTTACTCCGACAGGGCTTCTAGTGGCTACACCTTC.